One sample yielded the 29 T cell receptor beta chains listed below, sequenced in a study of cytomegalovirus exposure and HLA in healthy donors. Assay: immunoSEQ multiplex PCR; the TCRdb copy retains only in-frame clones and omits some. The sample lists hundreds of thousands of clones; approximately 88% were seen once. What was sequenced was PBMCs. All receptors derive from a woman aged 25 to 39 in good health and CMV-seropositive.

The J gene is TRBJ2-6, the V gene TRBV10-1; D is ambiguous. The germline V gene encodes CDR1 WNHNN and CDR2 SYGVQD (reference sequence). The CDR3 is 16 amino acids. The V gene lost 3 bases and the J gene lost 0 bases, with 9 bases spanning the gap. The CDR3 loop reads CASSEHQYSGANVLTF. CDR3 in DNA: TGCGCCAGCAGTGAACACCAGTACTCTGGGGCCAACGTCCTGACTTTC.

The rearrangement uses TRBV6-6 and TRBJ1-2, with a possible D match to TRBD1 (5 bases). Between the trimmed V and J ends, which lost 6 bases and 2 bases, there was a span of 13 bases. Germline-derived CDR1 and CDR2 are MNHNY and SVGAGI (reference sequence). The CDR3 is 14 residues long. The CDR3 loop is CASRDHGGNYGYTF. The DNA of the CDR3 is TGTGCCAGCAGGGACCACGGGGGGAACTATGGCTACACCTTC.

The chain is built from TRBV9 and TRBJ1-2, with unresolved D. The V gene lost 4 bases and the J gene lost 3 bases, with 10 bases spanning the gap. Germline V CDR1 and CDR2: SGDLS, YYNGEE. The CDR3 contains 13 residues. The CDR3 coding sequence is TGTGCCAGCAGCCATGTAGAGGACTATGGCTACACCTTC. Amino acid sequence: CASSHVEDYGYTF.

V and J are TRBV7-8 and TRBJ2-3; the D is unclear. The CDR3 covers 15 residues. CDR1 and CDR2 from the germline V gene are SGHVS and FQNEAQ. Trimming left V 0 bases short and J 5 bases short, with 12 bases between. The CDR3 DNA is TGTGCCAGCAGCTTAGCCGTCTACGACGGAGATACGCAGTATTTT. It is translated as CASSLAVYDGDTQYF.

The V call is TRBV6-5, the J call TRBJ1-1, with D uncertain. Germline CDR1 and CDR2: MNHEY and SVGAGI. Trimming removed 6 bases at V and 3 bases at J, with 14 bases between. This CDR3 has 14 residues. In nucleotides, the CDR3 is TGTGCCAGCAGGAAACTTTGGAGCGACACTGAAGCTTTCTTT. As protein: CASRKLWSDTEAFF.

V and J are TRBV27 and TRBJ2-3; tentative D call: TRBD2 (5 bases). Germline assignment: CDR1 MNHEY and CDR2 SMNVEV (reference sequence). The CDR3 length is 17 residues. Trimming left V 2 bases short and J 0 bases short, with 15 bases between. DNA for the CDR3: TGTGCCAGCAGTTTAGGGTGGCGAGGGTTGAGCACAGATACGCAGTATTTT. As protein: CASSLGWRGLSTDTQYF.

The chain joins TRBV10-2 to TRBJ1-5; 8 bases agree with TRBD1. The CDR3 covers 15 residues. The J segment lost 4 bases and the V segment lost 3 bases, leaving 5 bases of the junction unmatched. Germline lookup yields CDR1 WSHSY and CDR2 SAAADI. CDR3 region: CASSDFRQGNQPQHF. The CDR3 DNA is TGCGCCAGCAGTGACTTTAGACAGGGGAATCAGCCCCAGCATTTT.

The rearrangement joins TRBV9 to TRBJ2-2; a weak D match, TRBD1 (5 bases). With 1 base removed from V and 6 bases from J, the gap between germline ends came to 16 bases. Germline-derived CDR1 and CDR2 are SGDLS and YYNGEE. The CDR3 has 16 amino acids. The CDR3 DNA sequence: TGTGCCAGCAGCGTAACAGCAGGGCTAGGGTCCGGGGAGCTGTTTTTT. Its translation is CASSVTAGLGSGELFF.

The chain uses TRBV7-2 and TRBJ2-7; D tentatively reads TRBD1 or TRBD2 (5 bases each). V was trimmed by 5 bases and J by 7 bases, leaving 12 bases between them. Germline loops: CDR1 SGHTA, CDR2 FQGNSA. There are 12 residues in the CDR3. DNA for the CDR3: TGTGCCAGCAGCCACTTAGGGGAGGAGCAGTACTTC. This codes for CASSHLGEEQYF.

This chain joins TRBV28 and TRBJ1-2; 10 positions match TRBD1. This CDR3 comprises 15 residues. Germline values: CDR1 MDHEN, CDR2 SYDVKM. Trimming took 4 bases from V and 5 from J; bases not matched to a gene: 7. This CDR3 reads CASSSVGDRGYGYTF. For the CDR3, the DNA is TGTGCCAGCAGTTCGGTGGGGGACAGGGGATATGGCTACACCTTC.

This chain links TRBV27 with TRBJ1-2; D is possibly TRBD1 (6 bases). The CDR3 loop spans 15 amino acids. The germline gives CDR1 MNHEY, CDR2 SMNVEV (reference sequence). With 8 bases removed from V and 4 bases from J, the gap between germline ends came to 20 bases. The CDR3 reads CASGLAGRQVYGYTF. In DNA form, the CDR3 reads TGTGCCAGCGGGCTGGCGGGGCGACAGGTCTATGGCTACACCTTC.

This clone has just one count. The J gene is TRBJ2-3, the V gene TRBV27; the match to TRBD2 covers 8 bases. The CDR3 is made up of 16 amino acids. V shed 2 bases, J shed 0 bases, and the junction held 4 bases outside the gene matches. Germline V gene data show CDR1 as MNHEY and CDR2 as SMNVEV (reference sequence). CDR3 in DNA: TGTGCCAGCAGTTTAAAGCGGGGGTCTAGCACAGATACGCAGTATTTT. This encodes CASSLKRGSSTDTQYF.

This sequence joins TRBV7-3 and TRBJ2-6; TRBD1 matches at 9 bases. The CDR3 consists of 17 residues. In germline, CDR1 is SGHTA, CDR2 FQGTGA. The V and J ends lost 3 bases and 1 base, in that order; junction bases with no gene match: 4. Here the CDR3 reads CASSFGTGSSGANVLTF. CDR3 DNA: TGTGCCAGCAGCTTCGGGACAGGGTCATCTGGGGCCAACGTCCTGACTTTC.

Notes on this clone: Distinct nucleotide sequences in the sample also encode this CDR3. J is TRBJ2-7 and V is TRBV4-1; 10 bases are shared with TRBD2. With V trimmed by 3 bases and J by 0 bases, 2 bases remained unmatched. Germline loops: CDR1 MGHRA, CDR2 YSYEKL. The CDR3 has 15 amino acids. For the CDR3, the DNA is TGCGCCAGCAGCCAGAGGACTAGCGGCTCCTACGAGCAGTACTTC. Its protein is CASSQRTSGSYEQYF.

This rearrangement joins TRBV15 to TRBJ2-1; 12 bases are shared with TRBD2. The CDR3 length is 15 residues. With V trimmed by 3 bases and J by 11 bases, 8 bases remained unmatched. Germline CDR1 is LNHNV and CDR2 is YYDKDF (reference sequence). The CDR3 sequence is CATSSPRTSGIQQFF. In DNA form, the CDR3 reads TGTGCCACCAGCAGCCCCCGGACTAGCGGGATCCAGCAGTTCTTC.

The J gene is TRBJ1-2, the V gene TRBV19, with 9 bases matching TRBD1. The CDR3 has 14 amino acids. The trim removed 6 bases at V and 5 bases at J, leaving 7 bases unmatched. Germline-derived CDR1 and CDR2 are LNHDA and SQIVND (reference sequence). CDR3 nucleotides: TGTGCCAGTAGAAAGGGACAGGGCCGTTATGGCTACACCTTC. As protein: CASRKGQGRYGYTF.

Regarding this clone: Other nucleotide sequences in the sample specify the same CDR3. The chain carries TRBV5-1 and TRBJ2-1, with TRBD2 matching over 8 bases. J gave up 3 bases and V 0 bases, and 2 bases lay outside the gene matches. Germline V gene sequence: CDR1 SGHRS, CDR2 YFSETQ. This CDR3 has 15 amino acids. CDR3 in amino acids: CASSLELADYNEQFF. CDR3 sequence (DNA): TGCGCCAGCAGCTTGGAACTAGCGGACTACAATGAGCAGTTCTTC.

The chain links TRBV25-1 to TRBJ2-1; D possibly corresponds to TRBD2 (5 bases). Germline V gives CDR1 MGHDK, CDR2 SYGVNS. Trimming took off 4 bases at V and 5 bases at J, with 12 bases between the two ends. This CDR3 region has 14 residues. The CDR3 spells CASSVGLANNEQFF. CDR3 coding DNA: TGTGCCAGCAGTGTAGGGCTAGCAAACAATGAGCAGTTCTTC.

The chain couples TRBV5-4 to TRBJ1-2; possible D gene TRBD1, 6 bases. The CDR3 runs to 15 residues. Germline lookup yields CDR1 SGHNT and CDR2 YYREEE (reference sequence). V lost 5 bases, J lost 3 bases, and 17 bases lay in between. The CDR3 sequence is CASRPGQSLDYGYTF. As DNA, the CDR3 is TGTGCCAGCAGGCCCGGACAGTCCCTTGACTATGGCTACACCTTC.

As for this clone: A junction end diverges from the germline sequence, so it may reflect a read error. V gene TRBV5-6 combines with J gene TRBJ1-2, with 7 bases matching TRBD1. There are 11 residues in the CDR3. Germline V gene data show CDR1 as SGHDT and CDR2 as YYEEEE. This CDR3 reads CASSLTGDAHF. CDR3 DNA: TGTGCCAGCAGCTTGACAGGGGATGCACACTTC.

This clone has more than one count but fewer than ten. The chain combines TRBV27 with TRBJ2-7; D might be TRBD2 (5 bases). V lost 2 bases to trimming and J lost 7 bases, with 9 bases between them. This CDR3 is built from 12 residues. The germline CDR1 and CDR2 sequences are MNHEY and SMNVEV (reference sequence). CDR3 bases: TGTGCCAGCAGTTTAGTGTCGGGGGAGCAGTACTTC. It yields the protein CASSLVSGEQYF.

This clone has a single count. The V gene is TRBV6-1, the J gene TRBJ2-1, with 9 bases aligning to TRBD2. V lost 4 bases, J lost 6 bases, and 4 bases stayed unmatched. The CDR3 runs to 14 residues. CDR1 and CDR2 (germline): MNHNS, SASEGT. DNA for the CDR3: TGTGCCAGCAGTGGGGCTAGCGGGATCAATGAGCAGTTCTTC. Translation: CASSGASGINEQFF.

The genes are TRBV28 and TRBJ2-1, with 7 nucleotides matching TRBD1. The J segment lost 12 bases and the V segment lost 5 bases, leaving 4 bases of the junction unmatched. The CDR3 loop spans 11 amino acids. CDR1 and CDR2 from the germline V gene are MDHEN and SYDVKM. CDR3 sequence (DNA): TGTGCCAGCAGTCACAGGGGATCGCAGTTCTTC. This sequence encodes CASSHRGSQFF.

The chain combines TRBV30 with TRBJ2-1; TRBD1 aligns across 7 bases. Trimming cost V 5 bases and J 8 bases; bases outside gene matches: 9. Germline CDR1 reads GTSNPN; CDR2 reads SVGIG (reference sequence). The CDR3 has 13 amino acids. The CDR3 DNA sequence: TGTGCCTGGCGTACAGGGGATCGCGATGAGCAGTTCTTC. It is translated as CAWRTGDRDEQFF.

The V gene is TRBV5-1, the J gene TRBJ1-1; D is perhaps TRBD1 (6 bases). CDR3 length equals 15 residues. The germline V gene has CDR1 SGHRS and CDR2 YFSETQ. V was cut by 4 bases and J by 2 bases, with 15 bases left in between. The CDR3 bases are TGCGCCAGCAGCCTTTACACAGGGACCAACACTGAAGCTTTCTTT. It specifies CASSLYTGTNTEAFF.

A remark on this clone: Other DNA sequences from this sample encode an identical CDR3 as well. CDR3 DNA sequence: TGTGCCAGCAGCTTGGACAGGGGCACTGAAGCTTTCTTT. This translates into CASSLDRGTEAFF. The genes are TRBV13 and TRBJ1-1; 9 bases agree with TRBD1. This CDR3 comprises 13 residues. Trimming removed 3 bases from V and 4 bases from J; junction bases left unmatched: 0. Germline V gene data show CDR1 as PRHDT and CDR2 as FYEKMQ (reference sequence).

The V gene is TRBV5-6, the J gene TRBJ2-4; no firm D call. CDR1 and CDR2 (germline): SGHDT, YYEEEE. This CDR3 is 12 amino acids long. Trimming removed 0 bases at V and 14 bases at J, with 12 bases between. In nucleotides, the CDR3 is TGTGCCAGCAGCTTGGACCCCGGTAGAGAGTACTTC. The encoded protein is CASSLDPGREYF.

V gene TRBV30 combines with J gene TRBJ2-7; no reliable D call. V was clipped by 4 bases and J by 4 bases, with 8 bases between them. The germline gives CDR1 GTSNPN, CDR2 SVGIG (reference sequence). The CDR3 consists of 11 residues. CDR3: CAWKVSYEQYF. The CDR3, as DNA: TGTGCCTGGAAAGTCTCTTACGAGCAGTACTTC.

The rearrangement uses TRBV28 and TRBJ2-2, with a possible D match to TRBD2 (5 bases). With 3 bases removed from V and 7 bases from J, the gap between germline ends came to 12 bases. The V gene's germline CDR1 is MDHEN and CDR2 SYDVKM. The CDR3 spans 14 residues. CDR3 region: CASSFTGNNGELFF. CDR3 in DNA: TGTGCCAGCAGTTTTACGGGGAATAACGGGGAGCTGTTTTTT.